This T cell receptor beta chain is drawn from a study of cytomegalovirus exposure and HLA in healthy donors. The CDR3 totals 15 residues. Looked up from germline, CDR1 is GTSNPN and CDR2 is SVGIG (reference sequence). V was clipped by 3 bases and J by 2 bases, with 13 bases between them. Donors likely had unrecorded immune exposures despite being nominally healthy when sampled. General study results and limits: The authors later linked a missense DCLRE1C variant to TCR beta V- and J-gene trimming.

A word on this clone: Its target is not known.

Both 60 Vbeta primers and 13 Jbeta primers went into the PCR. Assay: immunoSEQ multiplex PCR; the TCRdb copy retains only in-frame clones and omits some. The data show over 150,000 clones, approximately 81% seen once. The sequenced sample consisted of PBMCs. The genes are TRBV30 and TRBJ1-4, with D possibly matching TRBD1 (6 bases). This clonotype was sampled from a male donor in good health and CMV-seronegative. The CDR3 loop reads CAWRTGGATNEKLFF. For the CDR3, the DNA is TGTGCCTGGAGGACGGGGGGCGCGACTAATGAAAAACTGTTTTTT.